Following are 18 T cell receptor beta chains from one sample sequenced in a study of PD-1 blockade in classical Hodgkin lymphoma. Relapse after autologous stem cell transplantation occurred in every patient, and brentuximab vedotin exposure varied. Thawed PBMCs yielded CD4+ T cells through magnetic negative selection. Assay used: immunoSEQ multiplex PCR; TCRdb lists only in-frame clones, some missing. The data show tens of thousands of clones, with about 74% seen just once and more than 2% held by the top ten. The sample was CD4+ T cells from blood, taken at baseline. Receptor source: a human donor with classical Hodgkin lymphoma.

This chain joins TRBV27 and TRBJ1-5; possible D gene TRBD1, 6 bases. This CDR3 has 16 residues. V lost 6 bases to trimming and J lost 3 bases, with 18 bases between them. Germline lookup yields CDR1 MNHEY and CDR2 SMNVEV (reference sequence). In nucleotides, the CDR3 is TGTGCCAGCAGCCGCTCCCCAACAGGGAACAATCAGCCCCAGCATTTT. Translation gives CASSRSPTGNNQPQHF.

V is TRBV7-9 and J is TRBJ1-1, with D unresolved. The CDR3 is made up of 13 amino acids. The germline V and J ends were trimmed by 0 bases and 5 bases, with 7 bases remaining between them. Germline values: CDR1 SEHNR, CDR2 FQNEAQ (reference sequence). CDR3 DNA sequence: TGTGCCAGCAGCTTAGCGCGTGGAACTGAAGCTTTCTTT. This sequence encodes CASSLARGTEAFF.

The V call is TRBV28, the J call TRBJ1-1; D is possibly TRBD1 (6 bases). Per the germline V gene, CDR1 is MDHEN and CDR2 is SYDVKM. The CDR3 contains 15 residues. V was cut by 4 bases and J by 2 bases, with 14 bases left in between. The CDR3 spells CASSSLGGLNTEAFF. CDR3 in DNA: TGTGCCAGCAGTTCCCTTGGGGGCCTCAACACTGAAGCTTTCTTT.

J is TRBJ1-1 and V is TRBV7-9; no firm D call. V was shortened by 5 bases and J by 0 bases, with 7 bases between the two germline ends. The CDR3 totals 13 residues. CDR1 and CDR2 from the germline V gene are SEHNR and FQNEAQ (reference sequence). The CDR3 DNA reads TGTGCCAGCAGCCCTCAGGTGAACACTGAAGCTTTCTTT. This encodes CASSPQVNTEAFF.

J is TRBJ2-3 and V is TRBV13; D remains unclear. Germline V gives CDR1 PRHDT, CDR2 FYEKMQ (reference sequence). V was trimmed by 5 bases and J by 4 bases, leaving 13 bases between them. This CDR3 region has 14 residues. The CDR3 DNA is TGTGCCAGCAGCACCCATAATGGCGCAGATACGCAGTATTTT. Protein: CASSTHNGADTQYF.

The J gene is TRBJ1-3, the V gene TRBV18, with 7 bases fitting TRBD1. Germline V gene sequence: CDR1 KGHSH, CDR2 LQKENI. The CDR3 sequence is 19 residues long. V was pared by 8 bases and J by 0 bases, with 19 bases of the junction left unmatched. CDR3 residues: CASLTDKGALGDSGNTIYF. The CDR3 coding sequence is TGTGCCAGCCTTACCGACAAGGGGGCCCTTGGGGACTCTGGAAACACCATATATTTT.

The chain employs TRBV7-2 and TRBJ2-5; D possibly corresponds to TRBD1 (7 bases). Germline lookup yields CDR1 SGHTA and CDR2 FQGNSA. V was clipped by 5 bases and J by 4 bases, with 17 bases between them. The CDR3 is 15 amino acids. The chain's CDR3 is CASSPRTQGGETQYF. The CDR3 bases are TGTGCCAGCAGCCCCCGTACTCAGGGGGGAGAGACCCAGTACTTC. The full variable domain, with the rest looked up from reference TRBV7-2 and TRBJ2-5, is GAGVSQSPSNKVTEKGKDVELRCDPISGHTALYWYRQSLGQGLEFLIYFQGNSAPDKSGLPSDRFSAERTGGSVSTLTIQRTQQEDSAVYLCASSPRTQGGETQYFGPGTRLLVL.

The V gene is TRBV11-3, the J gene TRBJ2-1; 12 nucleotides match TRBD1. Trimming at V came to 0 bases and at J to 6 bases, leaving 6 bases not matched to a gene. The germline CDR1 and CDR2 sequences are SGHNT and YENEEA. The CDR3 consists of 17 residues. The DNA of the CDR3 is TGTGCCAGCAGCTTAGAGGGGGGACAGGGGGCGTCCAATGAGCAGTTCTTC. It codes for CASSLEGGQGASNEQFF.

The chain recombines TRBV18 with TRBJ1-2, with TRBD1 matching 7 bases. Germline trimming cut 3 bases from V and 5 bases from J; bases unmatched to any gene: 3. Germline V lookup: CDR1 KGHSH, CDR2 LQKENI. There are 13 residues in the CDR3. For the CDR3, the DNA is TGTGCCAGCTCACCCGGGACAGAATATGGCTACACCTTC. Amino acid sequence: CASSPGTEYGYTF.

This clone turned up a few times. This chain uses TRBV15 with TRBJ1-6, with a weak D call TRBD1 (5 bases). V lost 8 bases to trimming and J lost 3 bases, with 11 bases between them. Germline-derived CDR1 and CDR2 are LNHNV and YYDKDF (reference sequence). The CDR3 has 14 residues. As DNA, the CDR3 is TGTGCCACCCGTGGGGCCAGCTATAATTCACCCCTCCACTTT. Its protein is CATRGASYNSPLHF.

This CDR3 is CASSLAGQANYGYTF. The CDR3 nucleotides read TGCGCCAGCAGCTTGGCCGGACAGGCCAACTATGGCTACACCTTC. The chain combines TRBV5-1 with TRBJ1-2; TRBD1 agrees at 7 bases. The ends lost 0 bases at V and 2 bases at J; junction bases unmatched: 4. CDR1 and CDR2 (germline): SGHRS, YFSETQ. This CDR3 has 15 residues.

The CDR3 region is CASSQTGATQYF. CDR3 DNA sequence: TGTGCCAGCAGCCAAACAGGGGCGACGCAGTACTTC. This chain joins TRBV11-3 and TRBJ2-7; the match to TRBD1 covers 7 bases. With V trimmed by 5 bases and J by 9 bases, 7 bases remained unmatched. This CDR3 comprises 12 residues. Germline assignment: CDR1 SGHNT and CDR2 YENEEA.

The chain is built from TRBV7-9 and TRBJ2-5; 8 bases align to TRBD2. Germline-derived CDR1 and CDR2 are SEHNR and FQNEAQ (reference sequence). Trimming removed 4 bases from V and 5 bases from J; junction bases left unmatched: 9. This CDR3 comprises 15 residues. The chain's CDR3 is CASSWPGLVGETQYF. The CDR3 bases are TGTGCCAGCAGCTGGCCGGGACTAGTAGGGGAGACCCAGTACTTC. Full variable domain (missing parts from reference TRBV7-9 and TRBJ2-5): DTGVSQNPRHKITKRGQNVTFRCDPISEHNRLYWYRQTLGQGPEFLTYFQNEAQLEKSRLLSDRFSAERPKGSFSTLEIQRTEQGDSAMYLCASSWPGLVGETQYFGPGTRLLVL.

The chain joins TRBV28 to TRBJ2-7, with D perhaps TRBD2 (5 bases). Per germline, CDR1 MDHEN and CDR2 SYDVKM. V lost 0 bases and J 6 bases, leaving 12 bases between the germline ends. This CDR3 has 14 amino acids. The CDR3 DNA reads as TGTGCCAGCAGTTTATGGAGGACTCGTGGCGAGCAGTACTTC. Translating gives CASSLWRTRGEQYF. The full variable domain, in which reference TRBV28 and TRBJ2-7 provide the parts outside the CDR3, is DVKVTQSSRYLVKRTGEKVFLECVQDMDHENMFWYRQDPGLGLRLIYFSYDVKMKEKGDIPEGYSVSREKKERFSLILESASTNQTSMYLCASSLWRTRGEQYFGPGTRLTVT.

This clone was seen more than once but under ten times. The chain couples TRBV2 to TRBJ1-5; tentative D call: TRBD1 (6 bases). Germline V CDR1 and CDR2: SNHLY, FYNNEI. The length of the CDR3 is 13 residues. V was cut by 8 bases and J by 12 bases, with 20 bases left in between. DNA of the CDR3: TGTGCCAGCGCAGTCCAGGCCCAGGGGAGCCAGCATTTT. Its protein product is CASAVQAQGSQHF.

The chain combines TRBV6-5 with TRBJ1-1; D perhaps matches TRBD1 (6 bases). The CDR3 totals 13 residues. The V gene's germline CDR1 is MNHEY and CDR2 SVGAGI. V lost 7 bases and J lost 1, with 10 bases in between. The CDR3 is CASTRGENTEAFF. CDR3 DNA sequence: TGTGCCAGCACTAGGGGGGAGAACACTGAAGCTTTCTTT.

V gene TRBV10-3 combines with J gene TRBJ1-3; the D gene is possibly TRBD1 (6 bases). This CDR3 is 15 amino acids long. V lost 4 bases and J 3 bases, leaving 13 bases between the germline ends. Looked up from germline, CDR1 is ENHRY and CDR2 is SYGVKD. This CDR3 is CAISVGGIGGNTIYF. The CDR3 nucleotides read TGTGCCATCAGTGTAGGGGGTATCGGTGGAAACACCATATATTTT.

The chain combines TRBV11-3 with TRBJ2-2; D not resolved. The germline V and J ends were trimmed by 3 bases and 4 bases, with 9 bases remaining between them. Germline V gene sequence: CDR1 SGHNT, CDR2 YENEEA. The CDR3 has 14 amino acids. This chain's CDR3 is CASSFGFSTGELFF. The CDR3 coding sequence is TGTGCCAGCAGCTTTGGCTTTAGCACCGGGGAGCTGTTTTTT.